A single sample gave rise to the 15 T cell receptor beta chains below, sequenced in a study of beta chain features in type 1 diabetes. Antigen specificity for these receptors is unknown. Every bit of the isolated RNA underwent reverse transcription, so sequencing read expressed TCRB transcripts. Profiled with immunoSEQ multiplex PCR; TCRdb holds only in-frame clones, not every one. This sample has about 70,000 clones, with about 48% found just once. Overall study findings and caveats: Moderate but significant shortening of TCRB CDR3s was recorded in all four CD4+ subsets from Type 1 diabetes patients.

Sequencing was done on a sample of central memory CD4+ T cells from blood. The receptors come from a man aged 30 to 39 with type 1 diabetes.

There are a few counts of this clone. CDR3: CASRRTGIDQPQHF. The CDR3 DNA is TGTGCCAGCAGGAGGACAGGGATCGATCAGCCCCAGCATTTT. The V and J genes are TRBV6-5 and TRBJ1-5, with 8 bases aligning to TRBD1. The CDR3 loop spans 14 amino acids. Trimming at V came to 6 bases and at J to 5 bases, leaving 6 bases not matched to a gene. Germline V CDR1 and CDR2: MNHEY, SVGAGI.

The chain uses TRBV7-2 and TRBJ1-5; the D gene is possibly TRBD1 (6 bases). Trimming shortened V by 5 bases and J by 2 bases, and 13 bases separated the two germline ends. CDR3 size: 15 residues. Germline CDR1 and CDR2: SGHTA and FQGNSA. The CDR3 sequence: CASSPRAGGNQPQHF. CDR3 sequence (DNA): TGTGCCAGCAGCCCTAGGGCAGGGGGCAATCAGCCCCAGCATTTT.

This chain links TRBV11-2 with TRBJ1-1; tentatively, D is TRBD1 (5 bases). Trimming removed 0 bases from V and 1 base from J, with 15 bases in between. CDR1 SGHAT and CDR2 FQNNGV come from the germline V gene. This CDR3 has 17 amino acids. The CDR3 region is CASSLDPRGLANTEAFF. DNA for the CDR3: TGTGCCAGCAGCTTAGATCCTCGGGGACTTGCGAACACTGAAGCTTTCTTT.

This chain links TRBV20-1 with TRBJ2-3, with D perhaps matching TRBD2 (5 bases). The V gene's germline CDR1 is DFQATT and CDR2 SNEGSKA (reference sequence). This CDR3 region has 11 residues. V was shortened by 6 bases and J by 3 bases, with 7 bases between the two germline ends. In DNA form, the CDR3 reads TGCAGTGCCCTAGCAACAGATACGCAGTATTTT. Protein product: CSALATDTQYF.

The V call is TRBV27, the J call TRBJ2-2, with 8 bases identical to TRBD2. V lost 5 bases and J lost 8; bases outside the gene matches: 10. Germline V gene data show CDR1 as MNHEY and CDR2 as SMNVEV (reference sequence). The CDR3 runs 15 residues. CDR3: CASSPRGGAGGELFF. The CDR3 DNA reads TGTGCCAGCAGTCCCCGGGGGGGAGCAGGAGGGGAGCTGTTTTTT.

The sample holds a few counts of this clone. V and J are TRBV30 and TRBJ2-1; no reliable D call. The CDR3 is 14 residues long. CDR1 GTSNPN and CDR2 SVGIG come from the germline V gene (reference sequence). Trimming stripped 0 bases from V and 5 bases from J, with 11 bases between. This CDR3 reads CAWSVLPVDNEQFF. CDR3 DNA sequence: TGTGCCTGGAGTGTACTCCCCGTAGACAATGAGCAGTTCTTC.

CDR3 loop: CASSIVTGGYNEQFF. The CDR3 bases are TGTGCCAGTAGTATCGTGACAGGGGGTTACAATGAGCAGTTCTTC. The V and J genes are TRBV19 and TRBJ2-1; 9 bases are a match to TRBD1. This CDR3 has 15 amino acids. V dropped 3 bases and J dropped 4; count of bases not matched to a gene: 4. The V gene's germline CDR1 is LNHDA and CDR2 SQIVND (reference sequence). The full variable domain, in which reference TRBV19 and TRBJ2-1 provide the parts outside the CDR3, is DGGITQSPKYLFRKEGQNVTLSCEQNLNHDAMYWYRQDPGQGLRLIYYSQIVNDFQKGDIAEGYSVSREKKESFPLTVTSAQKNPTAFYLCASSIVTGGYNEQFFGPGTRLTVL.

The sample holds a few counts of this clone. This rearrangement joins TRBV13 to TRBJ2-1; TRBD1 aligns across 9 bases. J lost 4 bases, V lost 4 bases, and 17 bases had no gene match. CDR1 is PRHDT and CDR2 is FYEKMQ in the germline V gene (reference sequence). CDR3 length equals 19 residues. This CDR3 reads CASSYNSGTGPLSYNEQFF. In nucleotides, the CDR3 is TGTGCCAGCAGCTACAACTCCGGGACAGGGCCCCTTTCGTACAATGAGCAGTTCTTC.

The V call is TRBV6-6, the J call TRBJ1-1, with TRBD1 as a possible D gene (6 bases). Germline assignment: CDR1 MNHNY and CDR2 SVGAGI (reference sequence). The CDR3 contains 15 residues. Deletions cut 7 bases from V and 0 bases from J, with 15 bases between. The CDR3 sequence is CASIAGGAMNTEAFF. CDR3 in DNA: TGTGCCAGCATCGCGGGGGGCGCGATGAACACTGAAGCTTTCTTT.

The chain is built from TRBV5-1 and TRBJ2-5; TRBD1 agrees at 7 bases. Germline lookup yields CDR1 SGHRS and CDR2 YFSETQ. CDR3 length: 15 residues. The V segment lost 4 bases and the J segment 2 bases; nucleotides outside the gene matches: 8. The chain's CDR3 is CASSPTGAKQETQYF. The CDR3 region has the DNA TGCGCCAGCAGCCCTACAGGGGCCAAACAAGAGACCCAGTACTTC.

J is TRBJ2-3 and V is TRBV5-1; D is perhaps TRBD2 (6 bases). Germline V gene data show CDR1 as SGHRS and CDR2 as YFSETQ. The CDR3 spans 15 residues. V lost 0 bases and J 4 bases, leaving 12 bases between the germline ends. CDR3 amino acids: CASSLEGGVADTQYF. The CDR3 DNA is TGCGCCAGCAGCTTGGAAGGCGGGGTGGCAGATACGCAGTATTTT.

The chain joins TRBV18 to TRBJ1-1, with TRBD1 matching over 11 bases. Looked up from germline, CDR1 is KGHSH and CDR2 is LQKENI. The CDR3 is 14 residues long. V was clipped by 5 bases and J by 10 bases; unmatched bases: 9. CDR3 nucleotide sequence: TGTGCCAGCTCAACCGGGACAGGGGGGTTTGGAGCTTTCTTT. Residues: CASSTGTGGFGAFF.

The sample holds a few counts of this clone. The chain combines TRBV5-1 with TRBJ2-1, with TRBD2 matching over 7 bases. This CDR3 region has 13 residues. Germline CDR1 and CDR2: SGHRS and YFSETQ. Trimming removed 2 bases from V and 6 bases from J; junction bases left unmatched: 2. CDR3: CASSFPGGNEQFF. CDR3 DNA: TGCGCCAGCAGCTTCCCGGGAGGCAATGAGCAGTTCTTC.

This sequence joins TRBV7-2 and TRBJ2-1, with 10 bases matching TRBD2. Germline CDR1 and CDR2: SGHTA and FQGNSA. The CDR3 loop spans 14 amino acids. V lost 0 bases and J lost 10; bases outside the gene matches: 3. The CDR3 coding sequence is TGTGCCAGCAGCTTAGCCGCGACTAGCGGGGAGCAGTTCTTC. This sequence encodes CASSLAATSGEQFF.

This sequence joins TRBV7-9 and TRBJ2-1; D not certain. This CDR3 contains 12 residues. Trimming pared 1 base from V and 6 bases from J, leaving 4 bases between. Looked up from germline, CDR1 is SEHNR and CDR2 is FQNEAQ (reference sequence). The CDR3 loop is CASSLVSNEQFF. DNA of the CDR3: TGTGCCAGCAGCTTAGTTAGCAATGAGCAGTTCTTC.